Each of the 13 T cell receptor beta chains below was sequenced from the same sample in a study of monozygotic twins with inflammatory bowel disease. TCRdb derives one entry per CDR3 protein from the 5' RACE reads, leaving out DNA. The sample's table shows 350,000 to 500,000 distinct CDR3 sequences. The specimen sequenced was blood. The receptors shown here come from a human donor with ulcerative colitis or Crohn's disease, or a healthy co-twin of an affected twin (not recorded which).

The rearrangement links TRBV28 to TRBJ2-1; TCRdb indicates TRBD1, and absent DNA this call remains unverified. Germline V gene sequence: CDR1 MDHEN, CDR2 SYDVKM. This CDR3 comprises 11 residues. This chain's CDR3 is CASRRTEGQFF.

The CDR3 protein is CSGGGLAGTYEQYF. The chain combines TRBV29-1 with TRBJ2-7; TCRdb lists TRBD2, though no DNA is available to test this call. This CDR3 is 14 amino acids long. The V gene's germline CDR1 is SQVTM and CDR2 ANQGSEA.

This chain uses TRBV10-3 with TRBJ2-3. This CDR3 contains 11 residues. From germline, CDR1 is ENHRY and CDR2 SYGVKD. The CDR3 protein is CAIRPLDTQYF.

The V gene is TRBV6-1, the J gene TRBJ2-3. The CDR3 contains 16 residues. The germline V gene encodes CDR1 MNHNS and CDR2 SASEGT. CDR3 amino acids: CASSLSRRSFTDTQYF.

The CDR3 is CASSLRAGSSDTQYF. This chain uses TRBV5-1 with TRBJ2-3; the TRBD2 assignment by TCRdb is unverifiable without DNA. CDR1 and CDR2 from the germline V gene are SGHRS and YFSETQ. This CDR3 is built from 15 residues.

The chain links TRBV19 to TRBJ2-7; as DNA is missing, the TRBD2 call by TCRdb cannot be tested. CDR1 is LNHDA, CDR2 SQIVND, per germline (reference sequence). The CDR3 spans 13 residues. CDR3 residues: CASSIGSGNEQYF.

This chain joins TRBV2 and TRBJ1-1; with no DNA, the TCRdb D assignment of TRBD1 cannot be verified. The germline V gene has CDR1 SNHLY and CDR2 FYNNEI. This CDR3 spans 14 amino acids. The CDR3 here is CASRGGGARTEAFF.

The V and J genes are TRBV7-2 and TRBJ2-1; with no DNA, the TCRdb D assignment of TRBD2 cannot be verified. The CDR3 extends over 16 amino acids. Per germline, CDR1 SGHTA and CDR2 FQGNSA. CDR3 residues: CASSSGSSGRYNEQFF.

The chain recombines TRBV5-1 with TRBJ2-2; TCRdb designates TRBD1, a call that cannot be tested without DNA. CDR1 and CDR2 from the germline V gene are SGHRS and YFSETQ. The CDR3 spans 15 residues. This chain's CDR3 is CASSLEGPRGGELFF.

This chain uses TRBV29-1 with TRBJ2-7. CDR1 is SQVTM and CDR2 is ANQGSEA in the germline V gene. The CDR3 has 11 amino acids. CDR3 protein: CSVVAFYEQYF.

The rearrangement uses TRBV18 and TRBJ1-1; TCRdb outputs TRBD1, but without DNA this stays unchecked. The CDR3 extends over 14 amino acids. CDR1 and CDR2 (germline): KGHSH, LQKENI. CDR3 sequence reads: CASSFSGRNTEAFF.

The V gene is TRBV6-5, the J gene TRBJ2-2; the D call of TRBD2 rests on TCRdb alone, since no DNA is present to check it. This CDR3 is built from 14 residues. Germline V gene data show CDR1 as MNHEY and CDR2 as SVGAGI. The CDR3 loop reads CASSYPGPTGELFF.

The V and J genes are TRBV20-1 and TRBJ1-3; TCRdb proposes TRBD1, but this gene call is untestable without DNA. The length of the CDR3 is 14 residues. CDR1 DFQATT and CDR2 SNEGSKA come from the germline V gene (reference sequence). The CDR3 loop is CSALYGVQGNTIYF.